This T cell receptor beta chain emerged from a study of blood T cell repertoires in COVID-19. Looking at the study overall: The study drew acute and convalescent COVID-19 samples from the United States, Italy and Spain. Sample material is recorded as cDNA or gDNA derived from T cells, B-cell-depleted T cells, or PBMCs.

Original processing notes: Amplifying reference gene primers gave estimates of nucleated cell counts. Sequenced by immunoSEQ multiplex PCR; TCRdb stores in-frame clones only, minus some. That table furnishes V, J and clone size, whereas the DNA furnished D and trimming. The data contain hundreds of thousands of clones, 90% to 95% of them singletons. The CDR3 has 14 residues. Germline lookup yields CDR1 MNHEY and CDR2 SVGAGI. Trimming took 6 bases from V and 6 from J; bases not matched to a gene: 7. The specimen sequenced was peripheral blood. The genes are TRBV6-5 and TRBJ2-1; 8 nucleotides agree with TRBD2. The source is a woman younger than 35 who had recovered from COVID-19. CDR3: CASRASGWFNEQFF. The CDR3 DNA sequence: TGTGCCAGCAGAGCTAGCGGGTGGTTCAATGAGCAGTTCTTC.